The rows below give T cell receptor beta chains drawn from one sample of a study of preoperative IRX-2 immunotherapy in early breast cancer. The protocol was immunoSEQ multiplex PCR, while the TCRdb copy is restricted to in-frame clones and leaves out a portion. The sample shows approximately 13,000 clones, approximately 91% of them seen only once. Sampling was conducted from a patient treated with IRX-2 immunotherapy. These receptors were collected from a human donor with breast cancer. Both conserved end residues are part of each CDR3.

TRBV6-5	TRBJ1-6	CASRQDSAISPLHF
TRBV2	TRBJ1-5	CASSAQGSNQPQHF
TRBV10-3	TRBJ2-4	CAISVEGMQNIQYF
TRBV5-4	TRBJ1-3	CASSLDLPGASGNTIYF
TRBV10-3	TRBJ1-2	CAISRDRVGYTF
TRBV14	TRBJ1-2	CASSPDNYGYTF
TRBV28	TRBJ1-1	CASSSGQGGTEAFF
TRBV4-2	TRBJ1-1	CASSQASGTGREAFF
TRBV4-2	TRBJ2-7	CASSQDSGRLDEQYF
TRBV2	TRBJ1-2	CASSVWGNYGYTF
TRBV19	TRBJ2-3	CASSRRGASHTDTQYF
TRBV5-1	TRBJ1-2	CASSPGPLYGYTF
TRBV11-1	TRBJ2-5	CASSSRTGIRETQYF
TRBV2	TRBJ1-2	CASSEDVGYTF
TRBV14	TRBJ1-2	CASSPRAGGRNYGYTF
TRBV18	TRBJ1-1	CASSPVEWGYTEAFF
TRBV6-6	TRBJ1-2	CASSSQGTGGHYGYTF
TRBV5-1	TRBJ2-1	CASSASGQHNEQFF
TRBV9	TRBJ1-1	CASSAAWNPNTEAFF
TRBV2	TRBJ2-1	CASSAPGPPVEFF
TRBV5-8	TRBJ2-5	CASSFLETQYF
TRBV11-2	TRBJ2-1	CASSSIAGAYNEQFF
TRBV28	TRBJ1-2	CASSLDRVYGYTF
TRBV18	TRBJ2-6	CASSPLASSGANVLTF
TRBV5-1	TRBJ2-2	CASSLQARELFF
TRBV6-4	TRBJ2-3	CASSPAGTSTDTQYF
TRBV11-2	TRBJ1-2	CASSLLGTGYGYTF
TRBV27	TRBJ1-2	CASSSTIDNYGYTF
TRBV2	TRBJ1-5	CASRLATGAANQPQHF
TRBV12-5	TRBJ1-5	CASGLVGQGWNQPQHF
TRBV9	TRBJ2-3	CASSGFLDRDTQYF
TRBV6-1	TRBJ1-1	CATDDIAEAFF
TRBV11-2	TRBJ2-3	CASSRGSTDTQYF
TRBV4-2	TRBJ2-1	CASSQRGGSYNEQFF
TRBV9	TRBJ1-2	CASSHLGANYGYTF
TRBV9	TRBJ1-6	CASSVASGNHSPLHF
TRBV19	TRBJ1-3	CASTQSSSGNTIYF
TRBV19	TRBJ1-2	CASTIPTGGYTF
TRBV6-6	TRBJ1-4	CASSYLEGGDEKLFF
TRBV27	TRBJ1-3	CASRPGLSSGNTIYF
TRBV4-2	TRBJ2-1	CASSQVTASYNEQFF
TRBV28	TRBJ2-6	CASIGAGQAGANVLTF
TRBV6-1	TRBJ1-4	CASSERAGVFEKLFF
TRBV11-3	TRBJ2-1	CASSLDQVGISYNEQFF
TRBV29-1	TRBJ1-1	CSGGGRQMNTEAFF
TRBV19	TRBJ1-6	CASSTGTANSPLHF
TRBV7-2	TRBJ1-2	CASSLGRNYGYTF
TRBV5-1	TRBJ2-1	CASSLNAGGDEQFF